Following are 18 T cell receptor beta chains from one sample sequenced in a study of T cells after yellow fever vaccination (dated by TCRdb to between 2018 and 2021). The library came from 5' RACE. The data were produced on an Illumina HiSeq 2500. TCRdb reanalyzed the raw reads on its own, using fastp at Q25 for trimming and MiXCR for clone calling, and kept in-frame beta chains. Each entry merges the rows of one CDR3 protein and shows their most common DNA and genes. The sample yields roughly 180,000 distinct CDR3 sequences; roughly 6.2% were counted once. The ten largest account for less than 3.5% of the sample. Sample treatment or condition, as interpreted from the label and publication: live attenuated yellow fever vaccine strain. Sequenced material: CD4+ T cells sorted from PBMCs, taken on the day of the first yellow fever vaccination. The receptor source for this set is a man between 18 and 29 years old who received the YFV17D yellow fever vaccine.

In its sample, this clonotype was seen many times. The CDR3: CASSQGTDSNEQFF. The CDR3 nucleotides read TGTGCCAGCAGCCAGGGGACAGACTCCAATGAGCAGTTCTTC. This chain uses TRBV5-8 with TRBJ2-1; the match to TRBD1 covers 7 bases. Germline V CDR1 and CDR2: SGHTS, YDEGEE. The CDR3 is 14 residues long. J gave up 6 bases and V 4 bases, and 7 bases lay outside the gene matches.

This clonotype was counted at least ten times. The V and J genes are TRBV5-1 and TRBJ2-7; 8 nucleotides line up with TRBD1. Trimming cost V 2 bases and J 3 bases; bases outside gene matches: 19. The CDR3 totals 19 residues. Germline V gives CDR1 SGHRS, CDR2 YFSETQ. The CDR3 is CASSFGFVQGGSVLYEQYF. DNA for the CDR3: TGCGCCAGCAGCTTCGGGTTCGTACAGGGGGGTTCAGTACTCTACGAGCAGTACTTC.

This clonotype was seen a few times. The V and J genes are TRBV12-3 or TRBV12-4 and TRBJ1-1; D is undetermined. The CDR3 runs 13 residues. V was shortened by 3 bases and J by 10 bases, with 15 bases between the two germline ends. The CDR3 here is CASSFRPVDGAFF. The CDR3 region has the DNA TGTGCCAGCAGTTTCCGTCCCGTTGACGGAGCTTTCTTT.

There are many counts of this clonotype. This rearrangement joins TRBV24-1 to TRBJ2-5; D is perhaps TRBD2 (6 bases). Per germline, CDR1 KGHDR and CDR2 SFDVKD. The CDR3 runs to 15 residues. With 4 bases removed from V and 1 base from J, the gap between germline ends came to 12 bases. As DNA, the CDR3 is TGTGCCACCAGTGAACCTTCTAGCGCCCAAGAGACCCAGTACTTC. Protein: CATSEPSSAQETQYF.

This clonotype has just a few counts. This sequence joins TRBV9 and TRBJ2-2; 7 nucleotides line up with TRBD1. This CDR3 spans 15 amino acids. The junction had 9 bases not matched to a gene; V was cut back by 5 bases and J by 5 bases. The germline gives CDR1 SGDLS, CDR2 YYNGEE. The CDR3, as DNA: TGTGCCAGCAGTCCCCTTGGGACAGCTACCGGGGAGCTGTTTTTT. This encodes CASSPLGTATGELFF.

There are many counts of this clonotype. The rearrangement joins TRBV10-3 to TRBJ1-5; TRBD1 might be the D (6 bases). The germline V gene has CDR1 ENHRY and CDR2 SYGVKD. The CDR3 is made up of 12 amino acids. With 8 bases removed from V and 3 bases from J, the gap between germline ends came to 8 bases. CDR3 in DNA: TGTGCCATCGGACAGTACAATCAGCCCCAGCATTTT. Its protein product is CAIGQYNQPQHF.

At least ten counts were recorded for this clonotype. The chain uses TRBV5-1 and TRBJ2-1, with TRBD2 matching over 7 bases. Germline CDR1 and CDR2: SGHRS and YFSETQ. V shed 4 bases and J 3 bases; nucleotides not matched to a gene: 7. This CDR3 is built from 15 residues. Written as DNA, the CDR3 is TGCGCCAGCAGCCCCTCCAGCGGGGTCTACAATGAGCAGTTCTTC. It translates to CASSPSSGVYNEQFF.

This clonotype appeared many times. V is TRBV7-8 and J is TRBJ2-1; perhaps D is TRBD1 or TRBD2 (5 bases each). The CDR3 loop spans 13 amino acids. The germline V and J ends were trimmed by 1 base and 9 bases, with 10 bases remaining between them. The germline gives CDR1 SGHVS, CDR2 FQNEAQ. For the CDR3, the DNA is TGTGCCAGCAGCTTAGGGGGGTATGGTGAGCAGTTCTTC. Translated, it gives CASSLGGYGEQFF.

The sample holds many counts of this clonotype. V and J are TRBV7-2 and TRBJ2-5, with TRBD1 matching over 8 bases. This CDR3 region has 14 residues. Germline trimming cut 5 bases from V and 4 bases from J; bases unmatched to any gene: 6. Germline lookup yields CDR1 SGHTA and CDR2 FQGNSA. CDR3 region: CASSRQGAGETQYF. The CDR3, as DNA: TGTGCCAGCAGCCGCCAGGGGGCGGGAGAGACCCAGTACTTC.

This clonotype has a handful of counts. The chain has TRBV6-1 and TRBJ1-2, with TRBD1 matching 8 bases. Per the germline V gene, CDR1 is MNHNS and CDR2 is SASEGT. The CDR3 totals 16 residues. V lost 6 bases and J lost 4; bases outside the gene matches: 13. The CDR3 DNA is TGTGCCAGCAGGGGAGCAGGACAGGGCGGTGGCTATGGCTACACCTTC. Protein product: CASRGAGQGGGYGYTF.

At least ten counts were recorded for this clonotype. Relative to the germline gene, one junction end is altered; a read error may explain this. The chain joins TRBV5-1 to TRBJ1-1; 8 bases are a match to TRBD1. Germline values: CDR1 SGHRS, CDR2 YFSETQ. There are 14 residues in the CDR3. CDR3 protein: CASSFDRGNTEAFF. The CDR3, as DNA: TGTGCCAGCAGTTTCGACAGGGGGAACACTGAAGCTTTCTTT.

In this sample, this clonotype turned up a few times. The chain links TRBV5-1 to TRBJ2-5; TRBD2 aligns across 10 bases. Germline V gene data show CDR1 as SGHRS and CDR2 as YFSETQ. This CDR3 is 17 amino acids long. V was clipped by 0 bases and J by 5 bases; unmatched bases: 10. The CDR3 reads CASSLAGVSGGAETQYF. CDR3 in DNA: TGCGCCAGCAGCTTGGCCGGGGTCAGCGGGGGGGCCGAGACCCAGTACTTC. Full variable domain (outside the CDR3, taken from reference TRBV5-1 and TRBJ2-5): KAGVTQTPRYLIKTRGQQVTLSCSPISGHRSVSWYQQTPGQGLQFLFEYFSETQRNKGNFPGRFSGRQFSNSRSEMNVSTLELGDSALYLCASSLAGVSGGAETQYFGPGTRLLVL.

In its sample, this clonotype was seen many times. The CDR3 nucleotides read TGCGCCAGCAGCGCAGATACCACAGGTATTGAAGCTTTCTTT. Protein product: CASSADTTGIEAFF. The chain employs TRBV5-1 and TRBJ1-1, with D perhaps TRBD1 (5 bases). Trimming left V 4 bases short and J 7 bases short, with 17 bases between. Germline lookup yields CDR1 SGHRS and CDR2 YFSETQ. This CDR3 spans 14 amino acids.

This chain links TRBV5-6 with TRBJ2-4; a possible D gene is TRBD1 (5 bases). Trimming took 6 bases from V and 5 from J, leaving 21 bases between them. The CDR3 contains 16 residues. Germline V gene lookup returns CDR1 SGHDT and CDR2 YYEEEE. The DNA of the CDR3 is TGTGCCAGCACTTCTCAGGGTTTGAGTTACGAAAACATTCAGTACTTC. Amino acid sequence: CASTSQGLSYENIQYF.

The chain employs TRBV28 and TRBJ2-5; D call uncertain. The CDR3 is 16 residues long. V lost 7 bases and J lost 7, with 25 bases in between. Germline CDR1 is MDHEN and CDR2 is SYDVKM. Here the CDR3 DNA reads TGTGCCAGCACCAAGGGCGGCGCCCGGCCCGGAAGGACCCAGTACTTC. This codes for CASTKGGARPGRTQYF.

The V gene is TRBV7-2, the J gene TRBJ1-5, with 8 bases that match TRBD1. This CDR3 has 15 amino acids. V lost 2 bases, J lost 4 bases, and 4 bases stayed unmatched. The germline gives CDR1 SGHTA, CDR2 FQGNSA. CDR3 nucleotide sequence: TGTGCCAGCAGCTTATGGCAGGGGGCTAATCAGCCCCAGCATTTT. Residues: CASSLWQGANQPQHF.

The chain links TRBV25-1 to TRBJ2-5; D remains ambiguous. The germline V and J ends were trimmed by 2 bases and 4 bases, with 11 bases remaining between them. The CDR3 length is 14 residues. The germline gives CDR1 MGHDK, CDR2 SYGVNS. CDR3: CASSERRPGETQYF. CDR3 nucleotides: TGTGCCAGCAGTGAAAGGAGACCTGGAGAGACCCAGTACTTC. The full variable domain, rest sourced from reference TRBV25-1 and TRBJ2-5, is EADIYQTPRYLVIGTGKKITLECSQTMGHDKMYWYQQDPGMELHLIHYSYGVNSTEKGDLSSESTVSRIRTEHFPLTLESARPSHTSQYLCASSERRPGETQYFGPGTRLLVL.

The chain is built from TRBV6-5 and TRBJ1-1, with D possibly TRBD1 on 5 matching bases. The CDR3 sequence is 12 residues long. Trimming removed 0 bases at V and 6 bases at J, with 5 bases between. CDR1 MNHEY and CDR2 SVGAGI come from the germline V gene. The DNA of the CDR3 is TGTGCCAGCAGTTACTCACAGGCTGAAGCTTTCTTT. This encodes CASSYSQAEAFF.